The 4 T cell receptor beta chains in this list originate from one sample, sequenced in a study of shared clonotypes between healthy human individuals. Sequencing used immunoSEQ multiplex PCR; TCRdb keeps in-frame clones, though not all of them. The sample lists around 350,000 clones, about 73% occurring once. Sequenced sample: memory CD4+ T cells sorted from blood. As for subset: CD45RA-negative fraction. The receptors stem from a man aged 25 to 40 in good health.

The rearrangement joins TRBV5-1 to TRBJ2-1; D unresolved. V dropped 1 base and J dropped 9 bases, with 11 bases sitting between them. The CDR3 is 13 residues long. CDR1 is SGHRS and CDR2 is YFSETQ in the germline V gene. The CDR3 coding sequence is TGCGCCAGCAGCTTGTCAGTTTCGAGTGAGCAGTTCTTC. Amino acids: CASSLSVSSEQFF.

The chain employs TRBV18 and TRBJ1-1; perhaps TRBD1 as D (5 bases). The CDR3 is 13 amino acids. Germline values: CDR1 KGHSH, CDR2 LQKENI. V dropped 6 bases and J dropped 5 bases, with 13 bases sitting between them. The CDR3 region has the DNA TGTGCCAGCTCCGAGGGGAAGGTGACTGAAGCTTTCTTT. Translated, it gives CASSEGKVTEAFF.

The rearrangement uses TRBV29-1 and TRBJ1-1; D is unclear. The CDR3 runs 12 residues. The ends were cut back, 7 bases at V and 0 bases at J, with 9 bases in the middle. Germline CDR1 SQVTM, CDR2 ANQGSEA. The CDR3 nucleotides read TGCAGCGCCATAAAGGTGAACACTGAAGCTTTCTTT. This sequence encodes CSAIKVNTEAFF.

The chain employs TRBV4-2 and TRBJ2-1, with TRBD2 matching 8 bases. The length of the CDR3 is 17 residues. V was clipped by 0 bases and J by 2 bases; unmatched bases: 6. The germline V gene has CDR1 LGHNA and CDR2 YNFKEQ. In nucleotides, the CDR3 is TGTGCCAGCAGCCAAGATGCTAGCGGGCTAACCTACAATGAGCAGTTCTTC. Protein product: CASSQDASGLTYNEQFF.